This T cell receptor (beta chain) stems from a study of PD-1 blockade in mismatch repair-deficient tumors. TCRs were sequenced from a few patients responding to pembrolizumab. TCRdb's copy holds only in-frame clones and misses some; the assay was immunoSEQ multiplex PCR. The sample has 100,000 or so clones, over 75% seen once; the top ten hold around 6.6%. The CDR3 totals 14 residues. Germline V lookup: CDR1 SGDLS, CDR2 YYNGEE. The J segment lost 6 bases and the V segment lost 3 bases, leaving 8 bases of the junction unmatched. This specimen consisted of peripheral blood, obtained about 36 weeks after starting pembrolizumab. This TCR came from an adult with mismatch repair-deficient cancer. The chain employs TRBV9 and TRBJ2-7; TRBD1 matches 8 bases. The CDR3: CASSGFRGRSEQYF. DNA of the CDR3: TGTGCCAGCAGCGGGTTCAGGGGGCGCAGCGAGCAGTACTTC.